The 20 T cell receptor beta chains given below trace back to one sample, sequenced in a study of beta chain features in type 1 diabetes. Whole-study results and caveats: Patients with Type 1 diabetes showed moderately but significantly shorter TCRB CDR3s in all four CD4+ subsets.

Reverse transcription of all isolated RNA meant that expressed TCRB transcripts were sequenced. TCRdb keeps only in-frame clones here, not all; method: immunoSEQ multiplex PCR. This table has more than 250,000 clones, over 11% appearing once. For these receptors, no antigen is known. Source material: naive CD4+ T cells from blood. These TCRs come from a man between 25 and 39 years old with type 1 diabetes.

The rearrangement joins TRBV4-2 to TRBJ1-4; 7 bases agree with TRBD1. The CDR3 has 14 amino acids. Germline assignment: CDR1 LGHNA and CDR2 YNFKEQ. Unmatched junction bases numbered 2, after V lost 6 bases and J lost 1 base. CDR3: CASRNRGTNEKLFF. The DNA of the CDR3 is TGTGCCAGCAGGAACAGGGGAACTAATGAAAAACTGTTTTTT.

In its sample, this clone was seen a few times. CDR3 bases: TGTGCCAGCAGCGACGGGAACTATGGCTACACCTTC. Encoded protein: CASSDGNYGYTF. The gene calls are TRBV7-9 and TRBJ1-2; D unresolved. V gave up 5 bases and J gave up 2 bases, with 6 bases separating them. Germline values: CDR1 SEHNR, CDR2 FQNEAQ (reference sequence). The CDR3 has 12 amino acids.

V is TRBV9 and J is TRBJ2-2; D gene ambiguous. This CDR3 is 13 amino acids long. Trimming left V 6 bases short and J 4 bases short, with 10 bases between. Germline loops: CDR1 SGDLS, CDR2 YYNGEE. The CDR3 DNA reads TGTGCCAGCACCACGAGGAGCACCGGGGAGCTGTTTTTT. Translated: CASTTRSTGELFF.

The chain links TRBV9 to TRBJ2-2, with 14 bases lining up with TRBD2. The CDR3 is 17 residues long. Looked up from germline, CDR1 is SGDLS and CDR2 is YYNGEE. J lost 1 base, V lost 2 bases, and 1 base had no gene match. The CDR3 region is CASSVGLAGGNTGELFF. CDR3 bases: TGTGCCAGCAGCGTCGGACTAGCGGGAGGGAACACCGGGGAGCTGTTTTTT.

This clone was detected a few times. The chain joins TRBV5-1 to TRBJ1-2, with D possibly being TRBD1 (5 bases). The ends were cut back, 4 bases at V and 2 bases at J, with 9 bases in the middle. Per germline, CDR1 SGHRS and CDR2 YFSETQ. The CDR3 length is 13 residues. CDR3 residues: CASSTQGNYGYTF. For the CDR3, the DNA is TGCGCCAGCAGCACCCAGGGAAACTATGGCTACACCTTC.

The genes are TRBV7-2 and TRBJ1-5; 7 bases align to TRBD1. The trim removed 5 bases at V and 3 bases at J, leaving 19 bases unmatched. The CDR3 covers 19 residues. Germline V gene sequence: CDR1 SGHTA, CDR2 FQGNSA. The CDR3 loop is CASSRSGPTGRGNNQPQHF. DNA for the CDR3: TGTGCCAGCAGCCGGAGCGGTCCGACAGGGAGAGGCAACAATCAGCCCCAGCATTTT.

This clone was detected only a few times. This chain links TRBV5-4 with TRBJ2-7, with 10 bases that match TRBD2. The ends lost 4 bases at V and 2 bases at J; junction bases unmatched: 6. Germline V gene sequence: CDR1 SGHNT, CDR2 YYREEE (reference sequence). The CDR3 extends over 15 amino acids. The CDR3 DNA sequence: TGTGCCAGCAGCGCTGGACTAGCGGACACCTACGAGCAGTACTTC. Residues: CASSAGLADTYEQYF. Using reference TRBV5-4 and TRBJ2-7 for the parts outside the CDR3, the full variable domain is ETGVTQSPTHLIKTRGQQVTLRCSSQSGHNTVSWYQQALGQGPQFIFQYYREEENGRGNFPPRFSGLQFPNYSSELNVNALELDDSALYLCASSAGLADTYEQYFGPGTRLTVT.

CDR3 region: CASRTDNYGYTF. CDR3 DNA sequence: TGTGCCAGCAGGACTGATAACTATGGCTACACCTTC. This rearrangement joins TRBV2 to TRBJ1-2, with D unresolved. CDR3 size: 12 residues. Trimming removed 6 bases from V and 1 base from J, with 6 bases in between. From germline, CDR1 is SNHLY and CDR2 FYNNEI.

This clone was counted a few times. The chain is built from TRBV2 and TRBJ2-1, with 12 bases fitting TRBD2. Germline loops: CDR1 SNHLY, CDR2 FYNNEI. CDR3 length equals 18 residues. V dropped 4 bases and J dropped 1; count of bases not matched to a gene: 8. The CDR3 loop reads CASSAIWTSGTSYNEQFF. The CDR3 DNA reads TGTGCCAGCAGTGCAATCTGGACTAGCGGGACTTCCTACAATGAGCAGTTCTTC.

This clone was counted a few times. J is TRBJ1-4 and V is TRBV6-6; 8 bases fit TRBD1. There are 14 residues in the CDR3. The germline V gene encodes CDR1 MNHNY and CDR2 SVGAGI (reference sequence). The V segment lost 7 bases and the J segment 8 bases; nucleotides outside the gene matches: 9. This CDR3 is CASTNGQGGEKLFF. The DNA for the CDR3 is TGTGCCAGCACCAATGGACAGGGTGGAGAAAAACTGTTTTTT.

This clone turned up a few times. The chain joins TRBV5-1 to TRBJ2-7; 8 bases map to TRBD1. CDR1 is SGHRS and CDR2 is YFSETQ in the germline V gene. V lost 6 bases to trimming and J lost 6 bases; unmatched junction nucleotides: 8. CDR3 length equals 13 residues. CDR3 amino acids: CASTTGDSPEQYF. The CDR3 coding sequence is TGCGCCAGCACGACAGGGGATTCCCCCGAGCAGTACTTC.

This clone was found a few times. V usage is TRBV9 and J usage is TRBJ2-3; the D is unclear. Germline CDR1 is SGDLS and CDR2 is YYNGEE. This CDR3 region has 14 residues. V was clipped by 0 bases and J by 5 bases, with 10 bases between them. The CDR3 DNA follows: TGTGCCAGCAGCGTAGGCTATCTAGGAGATACGCAGTATTTT. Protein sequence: CASSVGYLGDTQYF.

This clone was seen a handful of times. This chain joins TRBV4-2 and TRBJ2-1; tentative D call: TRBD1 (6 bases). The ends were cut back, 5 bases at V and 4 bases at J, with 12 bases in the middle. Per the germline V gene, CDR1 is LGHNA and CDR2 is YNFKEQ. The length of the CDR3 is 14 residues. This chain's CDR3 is CASSTDSGYNEQFF. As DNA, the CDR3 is TGTGCCAGCAGCACGGACAGCGGTTACAATGAGCAGTTCTTC.

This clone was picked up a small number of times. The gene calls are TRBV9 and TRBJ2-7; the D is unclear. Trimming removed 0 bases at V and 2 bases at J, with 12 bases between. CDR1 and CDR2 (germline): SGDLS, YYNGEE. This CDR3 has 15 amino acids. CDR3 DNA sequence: TGTGCCAGCAGCGTAGGACCTCGAGGCCCCTACGAGCAGTACTTC. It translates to CASSVGPRGPYEQYF.

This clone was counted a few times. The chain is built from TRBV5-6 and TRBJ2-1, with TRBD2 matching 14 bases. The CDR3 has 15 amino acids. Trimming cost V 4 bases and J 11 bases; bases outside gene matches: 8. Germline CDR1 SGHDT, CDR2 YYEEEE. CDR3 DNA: TGTGCCAGCAGCGGCGGGACTAGCGGGAGAGGAAAGCAGTTCTTC. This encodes CASSGGTSGRGKQFF. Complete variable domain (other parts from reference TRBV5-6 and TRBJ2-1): DAGVTQSPTHLIKTRGQQVTLRCSPKSGHDTVSWYQQALGQGPQFIFQYYEEEERQRGNFPDRFSGHQFPNYSSELNVNALLLGDSALYLCASSGGTSGRGKQFFGPGTRLTVL.

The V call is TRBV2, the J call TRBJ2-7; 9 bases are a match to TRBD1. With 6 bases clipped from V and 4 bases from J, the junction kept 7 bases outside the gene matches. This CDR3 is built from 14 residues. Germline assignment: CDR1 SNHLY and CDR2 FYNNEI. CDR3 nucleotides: TGTGCCAGCAGGACCTCGACAGGGGGTTACGAGCAGTACTTC. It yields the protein CASRTSTGGYEQYF.

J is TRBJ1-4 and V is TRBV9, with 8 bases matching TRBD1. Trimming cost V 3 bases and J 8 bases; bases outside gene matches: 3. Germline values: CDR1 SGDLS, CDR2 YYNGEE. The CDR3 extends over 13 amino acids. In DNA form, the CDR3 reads TGTGCCAGCAGCGGGACAGGGAAGGAAAAACTGTTTTTT. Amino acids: CASSGTGKEKLFF.

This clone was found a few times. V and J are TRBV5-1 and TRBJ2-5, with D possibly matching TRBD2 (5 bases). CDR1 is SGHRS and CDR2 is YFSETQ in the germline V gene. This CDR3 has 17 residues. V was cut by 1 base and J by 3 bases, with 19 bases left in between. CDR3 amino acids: CASSLTPASGTKETQYF. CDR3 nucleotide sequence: TGCGCCAGCAGCTTGACCCCGGCGAGCGGAACGAAAGAGACCCAGTACTTC.

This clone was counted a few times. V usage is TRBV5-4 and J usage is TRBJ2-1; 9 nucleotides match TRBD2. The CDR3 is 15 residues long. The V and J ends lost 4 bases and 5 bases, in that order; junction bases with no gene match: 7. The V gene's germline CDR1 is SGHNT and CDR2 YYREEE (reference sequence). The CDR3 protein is CASSTGLAPNNEQFF. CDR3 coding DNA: TGTGCCAGCAGCACCGGACTAGCGCCAAACAATGAGCAGTTCTTC.

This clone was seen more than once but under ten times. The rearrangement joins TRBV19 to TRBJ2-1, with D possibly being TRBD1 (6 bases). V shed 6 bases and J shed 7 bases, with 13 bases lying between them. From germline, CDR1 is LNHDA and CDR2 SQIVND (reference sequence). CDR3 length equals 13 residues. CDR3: CASSSRDNNEQFF. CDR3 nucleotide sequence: TGTGCCAGTAGCTCCCGGGACAATAATGAGCAGTTCTTC.